This record concerns one TCR beta chain sequence. Antigen: not known. TCRdb re-derived calls from the reads in MiXCR, one entry per CDR3 protein. The profile shows under 500,000 distinct CDR3 sequences, 42% of them singletons. Germline V gene sequence: CDR1 SEHNR, CDR2 FQNEAQ (reference sequence). Trimming removed 4 bases from V and 3 bases from J; junction bases left unmatched: 13. CDR3 length: 19 amino acids. This specimen comes from a study of T cell repertoires in cytomegalovirus infection. Findings and caveats of the study: The study identified carriers of CMV plus the relevant HLA from cumulative public TCR beta family frequency.

Sequenced here: cultured PBMCs, sampled from culture after CMV antigen stimulation. The sequence came from a human donor in good health (CMV status not recorded). Some clones in this sample may be carry-over from other donors' samples. The rearrangement links TRBV7-9 to TRBJ2-6; 9 bases fit TRBD2. The CDR3 region is CASSSPSAGGRFGANVLTF. The CDR3 nucleotides are TGTGCCAGCAGCTCCCCTAGCGCGGGGGGGCGCTTTGGGGCCAACGTCCTGACTTTC. Complete variable domain (other parts from reference TRBV7-9 and TRBJ2-6): DTGVSQNPRHKITKRGQNVTFRCDPISEHNRLYWYRQTLGQGPEFLTYFQNEAQLEKSRLLSDRFSAERPKGSFSTLEIQRTEQGDSAMYLCASSSPSAGGRFGANVLTFGAGSRLTVL.